This T cell receptor beta chain derives from a study of cytomegalovirus exposure and HLA in healthy donors. The PCR made use of 60 Vbeta and 13 Jbeta primers. Profiling relied on immunoSEQ multiplex PCR, and the TCRdb table lists in-frame clones only, not all of them. The sample yields tens of thousands of clones, around 73% seen once. This receptor was obtained from a woman aged 40 to 49 in good health and CMV-seropositive. The sequencing input was PBMCs.

In nucleotides, the CDR3 is TGTGCCAGCAGTGTAAGGGGGGAGACCCAGTACTTC. Translation gives CASSVRGETQYF. The gene calls are TRBV6-1 and TRBJ2-5, with D possibly TRBD1 on 6 matching bases. The V and J ends lost 4 bases and 5 bases respectively, with 8 bases between them. The CDR3 spans 12 residues. Looked up from germline, CDR1 is MNHNS and CDR2 is SASEGT.